The 21 T cell receptor beta chains given below trace back to one sample, sequenced in a study of Ad26.COV2.S vaccination and SARS-CoV-2 variants. The protocol was immunoSEQ multiplex PCR, while the TCRdb copy is restricted to in-frame clones and leaves out a portion. Among 300,000 to 350,000 clones listed, 65% to 90% were seen once. Treatment meaning: about 20 received Ad26.COV2.S at low or high dose, single or two shots; roughly five received placebo; per-sample allocation not given. Vaccine and placebo recipients were sampled on day 63 after the first injection. The sample was peripheral blood, taken in a trial of Ad26.COV2.S vaccine versus placebo. Receptor source: a person aged 18-65 years who received the Ad26.COV2.S COVID-19 vaccine or a placebo.

J is TRBJ2-2 and V is TRBV5-5; D possibly uses TRBD1 or TRBD2 (7 bases each). The CDR3 extends over 17 amino acids. V gave up 0 bases and J gave up 4 bases, with 16 bases separating them. Germline loops: CDR1 SGHKS, CDR2 YYEKEE (reference sequence). This CDR3 is CASSLAYQGGSTGELFF. The CDR3 bases are TGTGCCAGCAGCTTGGCTTACCAGGGGGGGAGCACCGGGGAGCTGTTTTTT.

This clone occurred once. This chain links TRBV5-6 with TRBJ1-2; unclear D gene. Trimming removed 4 bases from V and 4 bases from J, with 17 bases in between. Germline lookup yields CDR1 SGHDT and CDR2 YYEEEE. CDR3 length equals 15 residues. In DNA, the CDR3 is TGTGCCAGCAGCCAAAGCCCGGGGTCAACCTATGGCTACACCTTC. Translation: CASSQSPGSTYGYTF.

The chain links TRBV28 to TRBJ1-2, with D possibly TRBD1 on 5 matching bases. The germline CDR1 and CDR2 sequences are MDHEN and SYDVKM. Trimming stripped 7 bases from V and 0 bases from J, with 15 bases between. The length of the CDR3 is 15 residues. CDR3 amino acids: CASTPGGSSNYGYTF. DNA for the CDR3: TGTGCCAGCACTCCTGGGGGGAGCTCTAACTATGGCTACACCTTC.

The rearrangement links TRBV6-1 to TRBJ2-2, with D unresolved. The V and J ends lost 3 bases and 1 base respectively, with 6 bases between them. Germline CDR1 reads MNHNS; CDR2 reads SASEGT. This CDR3 region has 14 residues. This chain's CDR3 is CASSDQVNTGELFF. The CDR3 DNA reads TGTGCCAGCAGTGACCAGGTGAACACCGGGGAGCTGTTTTTT.

V and J are TRBV6-5 and TRBJ1-5; D gene uncertain. Germline V CDR1 and CDR2: MNHEY, SVGAGI. The CDR3 covers 15 residues. With 0 bases removed from V and 0 bases from J, the gap between germline ends came to 6 bases. CDR3 DNA: TGTGCCAGCAGTTACTCGGCAGCTAGCAATCAGCCCCAGCATTTT. This encodes CASSYSAASNQPQHF.

This chain joins TRBV27 and TRBJ2-7, with D possibly matching TRBD2 (6 bases). CDR3 length equals 18 residues. The V gene lost 4 bases and the J gene lost 3 bases, with 25 bases spanning the gap. CDR1 and CDR2 from the germline V gene are MNHEY and SMNVEV (reference sequence). The CDR3 sequence: CASSSINIGTPQVYEQYF. Written as DNA, the CDR3 is TGTGCCAGCAGTTCTATTAACATCGGGACTCCTCAGGTCTACGAGCAGTACTTC.

The chain uses TRBV19 and TRBJ2-4; TRBD2 matches 7 bases. This CDR3 contains 14 residues. Trimming removed 8 bases from V and 1 base from J; junction bases left unmatched: 5. Per the germline V gene, CDR1 is LNHDA and CDR2 is SQIVND (reference sequence). The CDR3 protein is CASSAGEAKNIQYF. CDR3 coding DNA: TGTGCCAGTTCGGCGGGAGAGGCCAAAAACATTCAGTACTTC.

The CDR3 protein is CASSDGPVNTEAFF. The CDR3 nucleotides are TGTGCCAGCAGCGACGGACCGGTAAACACTGAAGCTTTCTTT. The genes are TRBV5-6 and TRBJ1-1; D gene ambiguous. The CDR3 contains 14 residues. Trimming shortened V by 4 bases and J by 2 bases, and 12 bases separated the two germline ends. The germline gives CDR1 SGHDT, CDR2 YYEEEE.

The chain joins TRBV4-1 to TRBJ1-4; the D gene is possibly TRBD1 (6 bases). This CDR3 region has 14 residues. Germline lookup yields CDR1 MGHRA and CDR2 YSYEKL. Trimming took off 4 bases at V and 2 bases at J, with 8 bases between the two ends. DNA of the CDR3: TGCGCCAGCAGCCGTGGACAGACTAATGAAAAACTGTTTTTT. Translated: CASSRGQTNEKLFF.

Only a few counts were recorded for this clone. As DNA, the CDR3 is TGTGCCAGCAGCCAAGATACCAGGGGGCAGGAGACCCAGTACTTC. Its protein is CASSQDTRGQETQYF. The genes are TRBV14 and TRBJ2-5; TRBD1 aligns across 8 bases. V gave up 0 bases and J gave up 5 bases; unmatched junction bases: 5. The CDR3 covers 15 residues. The germline V gene has CDR1 SGHDN and CDR2 FVKESK. The variable domain in full, with the rest retrieved from reference TRBV14 and TRBJ2-5, is EAGVTQFPSHSVIEKGQTVTLRCDPISGHDNLYWYRRVMGKEIKFLLHFVKESKQDESGMPNNRFLAERTGGTYSTLKVQPAELEDSGVYFCASSQDTRGQETQYFGPGTRLLVL.

The CDR3 here is CASSGGITDTQYF. The CDR3 DNA follows: TGTGCCAGTAGCGGGGGGATCACAGATACGCAGTATTTT. The genes are TRBV27 and TRBJ2-3; 10 nucleotides match TRBD2. The CDR3 loop spans 13 amino acids. Germline V gives CDR1 MNHEY, CDR2 SMNVEV (reference sequence). V shed 9 bases, J shed 2 bases, and the junction held 2 bases outside the gene matches.

The chain employs TRBV28 and TRBJ1-2, with a tentative D call TRBD1 (5 bases). The ends were cut back, 6 bases at V and 5 bases at J, with 13 bases in the middle. This CDR3 region has 13 residues. The germline V gene encodes CDR1 MDHEN and CDR2 SYDVKM. The CDR3 here is CASRLGPGYGYTF. The CDR3 nucleotides read TGTGCCAGCAGGCTAGGCCCAGGGTATGGCTACACCTTC.

The chain combines TRBV6-6 with TRBJ2-1; TRBD2 matches at 8 bases. The CDR3 length is 12 residues. J lost 7 bases, V lost 10 bases, and 6 bases had no gene match. CDR1 is MNHNY, CDR2 SVGAGI, per germline (reference sequence). For the CDR3, the DNA is TGTGCCAACGGGGGGGCCGGGAATGAGCAGTTCTTC. Translation: CANGGAGNEQFF.

V is TRBV2 and J is TRBJ1-1; 11 bases map to TRBD1. The CDR3 length is 17 residues. Germline CDR1 reads SNHLY; CDR2 reads FYNNEI. Germline trimming cut 6 bases from V and 0 bases from J; bases unmatched to any gene: 9. The CDR3 nucleotides read TGTGCCAGCAGGACCGGGACAGGGGGGTTCTTGAACACTGAAGCTTTCTTT. It codes for CASRTGTGGFLNTEAFF.

This sequence joins TRBV19 and TRBJ1-5; D is unresolved. Trimming cost V 7 bases and J 1 base, with 14 bases left between them. Germline V gene lookup returns CDR1 LNHDA and CDR2 SQIVND (reference sequence). The CDR3 covers 15 residues. The CDR3 DNA sequence: TGTGCCAGTATCCCCCTAGCTGGGAGCAATCAGCCCCAGCATTTT. Translating gives CASIPLAGSNQPQHF.

The sample holds one count of this clone. The chain employs TRBV28 and TRBJ1-2; TRBD1 agrees at 8 bases. This CDR3 region has 16 residues. Trimming cost V 6 bases and J 4 bases; bases outside gene matches: 13. Germline CDR1 reads MDHEN; CDR2 reads SYDVKM. This CDR3 is CASRLDQGTGFYGYTF. The CDR3 nucleotides read TGTGCCAGCAGACTGGATCAAGGGACAGGCTTCTATGGCTACACCTTC.

The chain has TRBV19 and TRBJ1-4, with 7 positions matching TRBD1. The V gene's germline CDR1 is LNHDA and CDR2 SQIVND (reference sequence). J gave up 6 bases and V 8 bases, and 9 bases lay outside the gene matches. The CDR3 extends over 14 amino acids. Here the CDR3 reads CASSNSGGHEKLFF. The CDR3 nucleotides read TGTGCCAGTTCCAACTCAGGGGGACATGAAAAACTGTTTTTT. Looking up the rest from reference TRBV19 and TRBJ1-4 gives the full variable domain: DGGITQSPKYLFRKEGQNVTLSCEQNLNHDAMYWYRQDPGQGLRLIYYSQIVNDFQKGDIAEGYSVSREKKESFPLTVTSAQKNPTAFYLCASSNSGGHEKLFFGSGTQLSVL.

This chain connects TRBV4-3 to TRBJ2-2, with TRBD2 as a possible D gene (6 bases). The CDR3 contains 14 residues. Germline CDR1 reads LGHNA; CDR2 reads YSLEER. Between the trimmed V and J ends, which lost 1 base and 4 bases, there was a span of 7 bases. This CDR3 is CASSQVGGTGELFF. The CDR3 DNA reads TGCGCCAGCAGCCAAGTCGGGGGCACCGGGGAGCTGTTTTTT.

The chain has TRBV19 and TRBJ2-7, with D possibly TRBD2 on 6 matching bases. The CDR3 loop spans 14 amino acids. Germline loops: CDR1 LNHDA, CDR2 SQIVND (reference sequence). With 2 bases removed from V and 1 base from J, the gap between germline ends came to 9 bases. CDR3 loop: CASSITRESYEQYF. CDR3 nucleotide sequence: TGTGCCAGTAGTATAACTCGGGAGTCCTACGAGCAGTACTTC.

The chain employs TRBV4-1 and TRBJ1-1, with a weak D call TRBD1 (5 bases). Germline V gene sequence: CDR1 MGHRA, CDR2 YSYEKL. The CDR3 totals 15 residues. With 0 bases removed from V and 4 bases from J, the gap between germline ends came to 12 bases. This CDR3 is CASSQDRALSTEAFF. The DNA of the CDR3 is TGCGCCAGCAGCCAAGACAGGGCTCTTTCCACTGAAGCTTTCTTT.

This clone was seen a single time. The V gene is TRBV7-2, the J gene TRBJ2-2, with D unclear. The V gene lost 2 bases and the J gene lost 1 base, with 8 bases spanning the gap. CDR1 and CDR2 from the germline V gene are SGHTA and FQGNSA. CDR3 length: 15 amino acids. DNA of the CDR3: TGTGCCAGCAGCTTATTCCTAGGGAACACCGGGGAGCTGTTTTTT. Protein product: CASSLFLGNTGELFF.